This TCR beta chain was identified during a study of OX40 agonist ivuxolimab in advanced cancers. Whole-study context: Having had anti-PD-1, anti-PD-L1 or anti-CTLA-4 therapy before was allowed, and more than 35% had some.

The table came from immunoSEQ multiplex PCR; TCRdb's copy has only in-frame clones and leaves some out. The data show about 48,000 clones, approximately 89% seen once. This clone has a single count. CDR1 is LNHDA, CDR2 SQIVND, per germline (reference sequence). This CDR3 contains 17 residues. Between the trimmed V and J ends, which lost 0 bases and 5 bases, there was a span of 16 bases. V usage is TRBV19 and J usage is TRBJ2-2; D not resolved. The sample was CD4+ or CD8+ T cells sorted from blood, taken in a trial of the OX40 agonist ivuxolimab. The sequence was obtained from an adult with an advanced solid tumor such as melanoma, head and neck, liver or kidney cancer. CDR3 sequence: CASSIDLFALRTGELFF. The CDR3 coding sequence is TGTGCCAGTAGTATAGATCTTTTCGCCCTTCGGACCGGGGAGCTGTTTTTT.